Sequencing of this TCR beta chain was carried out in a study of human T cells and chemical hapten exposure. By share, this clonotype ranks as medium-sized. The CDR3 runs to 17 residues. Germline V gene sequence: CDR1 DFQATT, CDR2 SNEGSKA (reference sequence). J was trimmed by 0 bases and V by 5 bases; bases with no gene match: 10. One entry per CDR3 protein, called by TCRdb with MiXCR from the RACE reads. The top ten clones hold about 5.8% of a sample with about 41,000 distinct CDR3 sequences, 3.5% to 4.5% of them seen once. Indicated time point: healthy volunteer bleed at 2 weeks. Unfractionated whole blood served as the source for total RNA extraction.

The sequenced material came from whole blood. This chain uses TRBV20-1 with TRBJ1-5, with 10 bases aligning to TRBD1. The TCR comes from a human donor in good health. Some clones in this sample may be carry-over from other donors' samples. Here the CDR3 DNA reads TGCAGTGCTCTTTTCCGGGACAGGGGCTATAGCAATCAGCCCCAGCATTTT. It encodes CSALFRDRGYSNQPQHF.